This entry features one T cell receptor beta chain sequence. Its antigen target is currently unknown. No base qualities exist here, and no much larger clone lies one base off it. The sample originates from a study of identical twins (dated by TCRdb to the mid-2010s). Context from the whole study: To test whether fetal clonotypes persist, this study deep-sequenced TCR alpha and beta repertoires from monozygotic twins, from unrelated adults of various ages, and from cord blood. To rule out contamination, replicate twin experiments were performed at different times with different library preparation protocols. Overall results and qualifications from the work: In monozygotic twins, recombination models systematically underestimated out-of-frame TCR alpha sharing, but the models matched the sharing seen between unrelated individuals. Because the same donors could not be followed over many years, the conclusions relied on cross-sectional statistical analysis. Zero-insertion analyses could be partly confounded by invariant T cells such as MAIT and iNKT, although diverse VJ usage argued against such confounding for most clonotypes. Out-of-frame TCR alpha sequences shared between twins showed an excess of low generation-probability sequences compared with coincidental sharing between unrelated individuals. A weaker excess of twin sharing was found in beta out-of-frame sequences because the signal-to-noise ratio was lowered by fewer shared sequences. Fewer insertions were carried by abundant cord blood beta clonotypes, a similar but weaker trend appeared in young adult naive repertoires, and no such trend appeared in memory repertoires.

The library came from 5' RACE. Sequenced on an Illumina HiSeq 2000. Template switching added a universal primer binding site, and the final cDNA carried a unique molecular identifier that allowed TCR cDNA molecules to be counted accurately. First-strand cDNA for TCR alpha and beta chains was synthesized from specific primers in the conserved constant-segment region. To control for contamination, each cDNA library was double barcoded with a SMART-Mk sample barcode plus Illumina barcodes. Two successive PCR steps introduced TruSeq adapter sequences along with Illumina sample barcodes. Sequencing of the TCR alpha and beta cDNA libraries was done on the Illumina HiSeq platform using custom primers. In the authors' own workflow: MiGEC was used to process raw reads and extract unique molecular identifiers, and MiXCR was used to find CDR3 positions. For each individual, recombination models were inferred using an EM algorithm with the repgenHMM and IGoR tools. The analysis of shared clonotypes was done with the tcR package in R, with sharing normalized by the product of cloneset sizes. To study raw recombination without the effects of thymic and clonal selection, out-of-frame nonproductive sequences were analyzed. Starting from the raw public reads, TCRdb applied fastp trimming at Q25, assembled clones with MiXCR and retained in-frame beta chains. Every entry covers one CDR3 protein and lists the most common genes and DNA from its rows. Clone size and V and J calls follow TCRdb, not the original study. A total of 420,000 or so distinct CDR3 sequences appear in this sample, about 18% of them only once. Roughly 12% of the sample rests with the top ten.

In the germline V gene, CDR1 corresponds to MGHRA and CDR2 to YSYEKL. Its CDR3 holds 14 amino acids, cysteine through phenylalanine. The sequence is cut down to CDR3 DNA, 42 bases in frame from base 1. V loses 2 bases, J loses 7 bases, and the germline ends lie 12 bases apart. Every donor was a healthy Caucasian. Three unrelated non-twin adults were also sequenced: a male aged 18 to 30, a male aged 50 to 60 and a female aged 50 to 60. Miltenyi CD45RO+ enrichment and human naive T-cell isolation kits were used to isolate memory (CD45RO+) and naive T cells from PBMC. This TCR derives from a middle-aged man in good health. The V gene is TRBV4-1 and the J gene is TRBJ2-1, with TRBD2 as a weak D call on 5 bases. The material sequenced was naive T cells sorted from blood. The label giving this sample's cell subset or site can be read as: cells isolated with a human naive T-cell isolation kit. CDR3 reads: CASSQLPGTNEQFF. The nucleotides read TGCGCCAGCAGCCAACTTCCGGGAACTAATGAGCAGTTCTTC.